Listed here are 22 T cell receptor beta chains from one sample, sequenced in a study of blood T cell repertoires in COVID-19. Using immunoSEQ multiplex PCR, the repertoire was profiled, and TCRdb retains in-frame clones only, with some absent. The sample includes about 64,000 clones, about 79% of them seen just once. The sample was peripheral blood. These receptor sequences come from a woman between 55 and 75 years old with acute or convalescent COVID-19.

This chain connects TRBV2 to TRBJ1-6, with a weak D call TRBD1 (6 bases). The V gene's germline CDR1 is SNHLY and CDR2 FYNNEI. V shed 4 bases and J shed 3 bases, with 13 bases lying between them. The CDR3 contains 16 residues. In DNA, the CDR3 is TGTGCCAGCAGTGGCCGCCGGACAGTCTATAATTCACCCCTCCACTTT. Amino acids: CASSGRRTVYNSPLHF.

The table lists this clone with a few counts. This chain joins TRBV4-1 and TRBJ1-2; tentative D call: TRBD1 (6 bases). This CDR3 comprises 14 residues. The germline V gene encodes CDR1 MGHRA and CDR2 YSYEKL. Trimming stripped 4 bases from V and 2 bases from J, with 11 bases between. CDR3 DNA sequence: TGCGCCAGCAGCCCCCCTACAGGGAACTATGGCTACACCTTC. Protein: CASSPPTGNYGYTF.

V gene TRBV7-8 combines with J gene TRBJ2-1, with 13 bases that match TRBD2. The ends lost 5 bases at V and 7 bases at J; junction bases unmatched: 5. Germline V gives CDR1 SGHVS, CDR2 FQNEAQ. This CDR3 comprises 15 residues. The CDR3 spells CASSQEGLAGNEQFF. In DNA, the CDR3 is TGTGCCAGCAGCCAAGAGGGACTAGCGGGAAATGAGCAGTTCTTC. The entire variable domain, with the rest obtained from reference TRBV7-8 and TRBJ2-1, is as follows: GAGVSQSPRYKVAKRGQDVALRCDPISGHVSLFWYQQALGQGPEFLTYFQNEAQLDKSGLPSDRFFAERPEGSVSTLKIQRTQQEDSAVYLCASSQEGLAGNEQFFGPGTRLTVL.

There are a few counts of this clone. The genes are TRBV28 and TRBJ2-7, with D possibly TRBD1 on 5 matching bases. CDR3 length equals 16 residues. Germline-derived CDR1 and CDR2 are MDHEN and SYDVKM. Trimming took off 3 bases at V and 0 bases at J, with 15 bases between the two ends. For the CDR3, the DNA is TGTGCCAGCAGTTTGACAGCGAATCCCAGCTCCTACGAGCAGTACTTC. The encoded protein is CASSLTANPSSYEQYF.

The sample holds one count of this clone. The gene calls are TRBV6-5 and TRBJ1-2, with D possibly matching TRBD1 (5 bases). Between the trimmed V and J ends, which lost 0 bases and 5 bases, there was a span of 10 bases. Germline assignment: CDR1 MNHEY and CDR2 SVGAGI. The CDR3 extends over 14 amino acids. As DNA, the CDR3 is TGTGCCAGCAGTTACTCGAACCGGGGGTATGGCTACACCTTC. Translating gives CASSYSNRGYGYTF.

The sample holds a few counts of this clone. This chain links TRBV3-1 (or the pseudogene TRBV3-2) with TRBJ1-5, with 7 bases fitting TRBD1. This CDR3 region has 16 residues. J gave up 3 bases and V 1 base, and 6 bases lay outside the gene matches. The germline CDR1 and CDR2 sequences are LGHDT and YNNKEL (reference sequence). This CDR3 is CASSQGLTGANQPQHF. As DNA, the CDR3 is TGTGCCAGCAGCCAAGGCCTAACAGGGGCCAATCAGCCCCAGCATTTT.

V is TRBV19 and J is TRBJ1-1; the match to TRBD1 covers 8 bases. The CDR3 is 15 amino acids. Trimming removed 4 bases from V and 10 bases from J; junction bases left unmatched: 14. Germline V gene data show CDR1 as LNHDA and CDR2 as SQIVND (reference sequence). CDR3 DNA sequence: TGTGCCAGTAGTACCCGACAGGGGACCCCTTTTGGAGCTTTCTTT. The encoded protein is CASSTRQGTPFGAFF.

The chain recombines TRBV2 with TRBJ1-5; 11 positions match TRBD1. With V trimmed by 5 bases and J by 7 bases, 4 bases remained unmatched. CDR1 and CDR2 from the germline V gene are SNHLY and FYNNEI. CDR3 size: 14 residues. The CDR3 bases are TGTGCCAGCAGTCGGACAGGGGGCAGCCAGCCCCAGCATTTT. Its translation: CASSRTGGSQPQHF. Filled out from reference TRBV2 and TRBJ1-5, the complete variable domain reads EPEVTQTPSHQVTQMGQEVILRCVPISNHLYFYWYRQILGQKVEFLVSFYNNEISEKSEIFDDQFSVERPDGSNFTLKIRSTKLEDSAMYFCASSRTGGSQPQHFGDGTRLSIL.

This chain connects TRBV5-1 to TRBJ2-3, with D possibly TRBD2 on 6 matching bases. CDR1 is SGHRS, CDR2 YFSETQ, per germline. The CDR3 is 14 amino acids. V lost 4 bases, J lost 4 bases, and 13 bases lay in between. CDR3 loop: CASSRDSNADTQYF. The CDR3 nucleotides read TGCGCCAGCAGCCGGGACTCGAATGCAGATACGCAGTATTTT.

V and J are TRBV10-3 and TRBJ1-6; 9 bases are a match to TRBD1. The CDR3 is made up of 17 amino acids. The germline gives CDR1 ENHRY, CDR2 SYGVKD. V lost 6 bases to trimming and J lost 12 bases; unmatched junction nucleotides: 18. This CDR3 reads CAISDAGTGHSRGPLHF. The CDR3 region has the DNA TGTGCCATCAGCGACGCCGGGACAGGGCACTCCCGGGGACCCCTCCACTTT.

V usage is TRBV21-1 and J usage is TRBJ2-7; the listed D gene, TRBD1, was not tested against the DNA. TRBV21-1 counts as a pseudogene. This CDR3 comprises 13 residues. CDR3 sequence reads: CASRRDRYYEQYF. The DNA for the CDR3 is TGTGCCAGCAGGCGCGACAGGTACTACGAGCAGTACTTC.

The chain employs TRBV4-1 and TRBJ2-2; 13 bases align to TRBD2. Trimming took 3 bases from V and 4 from J; bases not matched to a gene: 11. This CDR3 spans 19 amino acids. Looked up from germline, CDR1 is MGHRA and CDR2 is YSYEKL. The CDR3 loop is CASSHPVTSGGAITGELFF. The DNA of the CDR3 is TGCGCCAGCAGCCACCCCGTAACTAGCGGGGGGGCCATCACCGGGGAGCTGTTTTTT.

The chain couples TRBV10-3 to TRBJ2-7; 9 nucleotides match TRBD1. Germline CDR1 is ENHRY and CDR2 is SYGVKD. V lost 0 bases to trimming and J lost 0 bases; unmatched junction nucleotides: 3. There are 16 residues in the CDR3. The CDR3 region has the DNA TGTGCCATCAGTGAGTCTCCGGGACAGGGCTCCTACGAGCAGTACTTC. Protein product: CAISESPGQGSYEQYF.

CDR3 bases: TGCGCCAGCAGCCAAGATCCAGACAGCACTACCTACGAGCAGTACTTC. It codes for CASSQDPDSTTYEQYF. The V gene is TRBV4-1, the J gene TRBJ2-7, with D tentatively TRBD1 (5 bases). Per germline, CDR1 MGHRA and CDR2 YSYEKL. The CDR3 extends over 16 amino acids. V was trimmed by 0 bases and J by 2 bases, leaving 14 bases between them.

This chain joins TRBV30 and TRBJ1-1; D is perhaps TRBD1 (5 bases). The CDR3 runs 13 residues. The germline V gene encodes CDR1 GTSNPN and CDR2 SVGIG (reference sequence). V was pared by 2 bases and J by 6 bases, with 13 bases between. The CDR3 loop reads CAWSLGGAAEAFF. The CDR3 nucleotides read TGTGCCTGGAGTCTTGGAGGGGCAGCTGAAGCTTTCTTT.

The chain is built from TRBV5-5 and TRBJ2-1; 11 bases line up with TRBD2. V lost 3 bases, J lost 5 bases, and 4 bases stayed unmatched. Per germline, CDR1 SGHKS and CDR2 YYEKEE (reference sequence). This CDR3 has 15 residues. CDR3 sequence reads: CASSSVAGGNNEQFF. DNA of the CDR3: TGTGCCAGCAGCTCGGTAGCGGGGGGGAACAATGAGCAGTTCTTC.

The chain carries TRBV2 and TRBJ1-2; 8 bases fit TRBD1. V lost 10 bases, J lost 9 bases, and 7 bases stayed unmatched. Per germline, CDR1 SNHLY and CDR2 FYNNEI. This CDR3 comprises 11 residues. The DNA for the CDR3 is TGTGCCACCACAGGGGGTAGGAGCTACACCTTC. Translating gives CATTGGRSYTF.

The J gene is TRBJ1-4, the V gene TRBV6-5; 10 bases fit TRBD1. Trimming at V came to 2 bases and at J to 3 bases, leaving 3 bases not matched to a gene. The CDR3 runs to 16 residues. CDR1 and CDR2 (germline): MNHEY, SVGAGI. DNA of the CDR3: TGTGCCAGCAGTTACCGAGGACAGGGGGCTAATGAAAAACTGTTTTTT. Translated: CASSYRGQGANEKLFF.

The chain couples TRBV11-2 to TRBJ2-7; D possibly corresponds to TRBD1 (6 bases). CDR1 and CDR2 from the germline V gene are SGHAT and FQNNGV. The CDR3 runs to 14 residues. Deletions cut 0 bases from V and 6 bases from J, with 12 bases between. In nucleotides, the CDR3 is TGTGCCAGCAGCTTAGAAGCAGGGGCAGGCGAGCAGTACTTC. The encoded protein is CASSLEAGAGEQYF.

This chain connects TRBV18 to TRBJ2-2; TRBD1 is a possible D gene (6 bases). V lost 3 bases and J lost 0, with 8 bases in between. In germline, CDR1 is KGHSH, CDR2 LQKENI. The CDR3 spans 15 residues. Here the CDR3 reads CASSPGQSNTGELFF. In nucleotides, the CDR3 is TGTGCCAGCTCACCGGGACAATCGAACACCGGGGAGCTGTTTTTT.

The chain joins TRBV12-5 to TRBJ2-7; TRBD1 might be the D (5 bases). Trimming stripped 2 bases from V and 2 bases from J, with 13 bases between. The CDR3 is 15 residues long. Germline lookup yields CDR1 LGHNT and CDR2 FRNRAP. CDR3 amino acids: CASGLSLGVTYEQYF. For the CDR3, the DNA is TGTGCTAGTGGTTTGAGTTTAGGGGTAACCTACGAGCAGTACTTC.

The chain links TRBV20-1 to TRBJ1-2; tentative D call: TRBD1 (5 bases). With 4 bases removed from V and 7 bases from J, the gap between germline ends came to 10 bases. The germline V gene has CDR1 DFQATT and CDR2 SNEGSKA (reference sequence). The CDR3 has 11 residues. For the CDR3, the DNA is TGCAGTGCTACGGTGCAGGGTGGCTACACCTTC. Translated, it gives CSATVQGGYTF.